This T cell receptor (beta chain) was captured in a study of T cells in Graves' hyperthyroidism and ophthalmopathy. Study-wide results and caveats: Within blood appeared most thyroid clonotypes that had expanded above 0.001.

Amplification of TCR beta CDR3 regions was performed using RNA transcripts as template. In the first-round RT-PCR of the TCR CDR3, the HTBI primer set was used. TCRdb redid the calling of the multiplex PCR reads with MiXCR, one entry per CDR3 protein. This table holds under 650,000 distinct CDR3 sequences, 16% found once. The V and J ends lost 4 bases and 3 bases respectively, with 7 bases between them. Germline values: CDR1 SQVTM, CDR2 ANQGSEA. The CDR3 has 11 residues. For Graves' hyperthyroidism to be stable, ophthalmopathy could not progress within 18 months. Fresh 10 ml peripheral blood yielded PBMCs. As for this clonotype: Its target is not known.

This receptor was taken from a young woman with Graves' hyperthyroidism. J is TRBJ2-7 and V is TRBV29-1; D ambiguous. Input material: blood. The CDR3 reads CSVGGNYEQYF. In DNA, the CDR3 is TGCAGCGTTGGAGGAAACTACGAGCAGTACTTC.